The clone carrying this TCR beta chain was seen once. What it binds is unknown. This PCR relied on a set of 60 Vbeta primers and 13 Jbeta primers. Authors' methods: A later analysis counted 65 million to 90 million unique TCR beta chains, some 12 million shared. Data came from immunoSEQ multiplex PCR; TCRdb stores just in-frame clones and leaves some out. The V and J calls and clone size come from that table; D and trimming were worked out from the DNA. The sample has over 150,000 clones, approximately 80% seen once. The germline V gene has CDR1 MNHEY and CDR2 SVGAGI. Trimming removed 5 bases from V and 2 bases from J; junction bases left unmatched: 6. The CDR3 runs 15 residues. The data originate from a study of cytomegalovirus exposure and HLA in healthy donors. General study findings and limits: CMV antigen specificity of a few CMV-associated chains was confirmed in vitro.

The chain couples TRBV6-5 to TRBJ2-7; TRBD2 aligns across 10 bases. Material for sequencing was PBMCs. The clonotype was recovered from a man between 18 and 29 years old in good health and CMV-seropositive. CDR3 amino acids: CASSQGLAEAYEQYF. The CDR3 DNA reads as TGTGCCAGCAGTCAAGGACTAGCGGAGGCCTACGAGCAGTACTTC.